These 22 T cell receptor beta chains share one sample of origin, sequenced in a study of T-cell memory formation after mild COVID-19. One entry per CDR3 protein, called by TCRdb with MiXCR from the 5' RACE reads. The data hold 150,000 to 200,000 distinct CDR3 sequences, with approximately 17% observed a single time. Sequencing was carried out using PBMCs or a T cell subset sorted from them (not recorded which). The receptors were sampled from a young man who had mild COVID-19 (a few samples of this study predate the infection). Cell type and time point are not known.

The chain joins TRBV12-3 or TRBV12-4 to TRBJ1-2, with 8 bases matching TRBD1. The CDR3 runs 16 residues. J lost 4 bases, V lost 3 bases, and 10 bases had no gene match. As DNA, the CDR3 is TGTGCCAGCAGTTTCGGTTCAACGCAGGGGGCCTATGGCTACACCTTC. This sequence encodes CASSFGSTQGAYGYTF.

The chain employs TRBV5-4 and TRBJ1-6, with D unresolved. V was pared by 3 bases and J by 0 bases, with 10 bases between. This CDR3 is 16 amino acids long. Germline-derived CDR1 and CDR2 are SGHNT and YYREEE (reference sequence). CDR3: CASSSAAASYNSPLHF. In DNA, the CDR3 is TGTGCCAGCAGCTCGGCCGCTGCCTCCTATAATTCACCCCTCCACTTT.

The V and J genes are TRBV29-1 and TRBJ2-7; tentatively, D is TRBD1 (5 bases). In germline, CDR1 is SQVTM, CDR2 ANQGSEA. Trimming shortened V by 7 bases and J by 0 bases, and 10 bases separated the two germline ends. The CDR3 runs 12 residues. The CDR3 loop reads CSAGDSSYEQYF. The CDR3, as DNA: TGCAGCGCCGGAGACAGCTCCTACGAGCAGTACTTC.

V is TRBV7-9 and J is TRBJ1-1, with D uncertain. The CDR3 sequence is 13 residues long. The V gene lost 2 bases and the J gene lost 6 bases, with 10 bases spanning the gap. CDR1 is SEHNR, CDR2 FQNEAQ, per germline (reference sequence). The CDR3 nucleotides are TGTGCCAGCAGCTTAAAATCCCGGGCTGAAGCTTTCTTT. It encodes CASSLKSRAEAFF.

The chain joins TRBV7-2 to TRBJ1-1; 7 nucleotides line up with TRBD1. The V and J ends lost 4 bases and 7 bases, in that order; junction bases with no gene match: 6. The CDR3 has 13 amino acids. Looked up from germline, CDR1 is SGHTA and CDR2 is FQGNSA. Written as DNA, the CDR3 is TGTGCCAGCAGCTCCGACAGGGAGGATGAAGCTTTCTTT. It translates to CASSSDREDEAFF.

The rearrangement joins TRBV7-2 to TRBJ2-3; D remains unclear. The CDR3 sequence is 16 residues long. The germline CDR1 and CDR2 sequences are SGHTA and FQGNSA. The V end lost 4 bases, the J end lost 0 bases, and 14 bases lay between the germline ends. The CDR3 DNA reads TGTGCCAGCAGCTCCAGTCTTTCTTCTAGCACAGATACGCAGTATTTT. Translating gives CASSSSLSSSTDTQYF.

This chain connects TRBV7-2 to TRBJ2-1, with TRBD1 identical over 8 bases. J gave up 9 bases and V 5 bases, and 15 bases lay outside the gene matches. CDR1 is SGHTA and CDR2 is FQGNSA in the germline V gene. The length of the CDR3 is 16 residues. CDR3 in DNA: TGTGCCAGCAGCCCTGCCAGGGGGCAGTATTATAGTGAGCAGTTCTTC. Protein sequence: CASSPARGQYYSEQFF.

The chain joins TRBV5-1 to TRBJ2-5, with TRBD2 matching over 7 bases. The V segment lost 1 base and the J segment 4 bases; nucleotides outside the gene matches: 1. Germline CDR1 reads SGHRS; CDR2 reads YFSETQ. The CDR3 covers 13 residues. The CDR3 spells CASSLREGETQYF. The CDR3 bases are TGCGCCAGCAGCTTGAGGGAGGGAGAGACCCAGTACTTC. Full variable domain (remainder filled in from reference TRBV5-1 and TRBJ2-5): KAGVTQTPRYLIKTRGQQVTLSCSPISGHRSVSWYQQTPGQGLQFLFEYFSETQRNKGNFPGRFSGRQFSNSRSEMNVSTLELGDSALYLCASSLREGETQYFGPGTRLLVL.

This clonotype turned up a few times. This rearrangement joins TRBV4-3 to TRBJ1-1; 8 bases match TRBD1. The CDR3 covers 14 residues. With V trimmed by 7 bases and J by 2 bases, 6 bases remained unmatched. Germline-derived CDR1 and CDR2 are LGHNA and YSLEER. In DNA form, the CDR3 reads TGCGCCAGCAACGCCGGGACAGGAAACACTGAAGCTTTCTTT. It specifies CASNAGTGNTEAFF.

This clonotype was seen a handful of times. V is TRBV7-9 and J is TRBJ1-4; D possibly corresponds to TRBD1 (5 bases). The CDR3 runs to 15 residues. Germline-derived CDR1 and CDR2 are SEHNR and FQNEAQ (reference sequence). V lost 1 base and J lost 2, with 8 bases in between. CDR3 nucleotides: TGTGCCAGCAGCTTAGAAGGGACGACTAATGAAAAACTGTTTTTT. This sequence encodes CASSLEGTTNEKLFF.

This clonotype was observed a few times. The gene calls are TRBV5-1 and TRBJ1-2; TRBD1 might be the D (5 bases). Trimming left V 2 bases short and J 1 base short, with 15 bases between. The germline gives CDR1 SGHRS, CDR2 YFSETQ. This CDR3 spans 16 amino acids. In DNA form, the CDR3 reads TGCGCCAGCAGCTTAGGCGATGTGGGGCTTAACTATGGCTACACCTTC. This gives the protein CASSLGDVGLNYGYTF.

J is TRBJ1-1 and V is TRBV7-8; the D is unclear. This CDR3 spans 14 amino acids. V was cut by 1 base and J by 1 base, with 7 bases left in between. Germline CDR1 reads SGHVS; CDR2 reads FQNEAQ. The CDR3 DNA follows: TGTGCCAGCAGCTTAGGGGAGGGGAACACTGAAGCTTTCTTT. Translation: CASSLGEGNTEAFF.

The chain employs TRBV9 and TRBJ1-1, with D hard to call. CDR3 length: 15 amino acids. The V end lost 3 bases, the J end lost 4 bases, and 16 bases lay between the germline ends. In germline, CDR1 is SGDLS, CDR2 YYNGEE. The CDR3 DNA sequence: TGTGCCAGCAGCGGCCCCGCGGCCGCGGCCACTGAAGCTTTCTTT. Translated: CASSGPAAAATEAFF.

This chain links TRBV29-1 with TRBJ2-5; D unresolved. The ends were cut back, 1 base at V and 6 bases at J, with 12 bases in the middle. The germline gives CDR1 SQVTM, CDR2 ANQGSEA. This CDR3 has 13 amino acids. CDR3 nucleotides: TGCAGCGTTGAAGTAATGGACGGACAGACCCAGTACTTC. This codes for CSVEVMDGQTQYF.

A few counts support this clonotype. The junction departs from germline at one end; a sequencing error may be responsible. CDR3 in amino acids: CASSSGTGTLPYNEQFF. The CDR3 DNA reads as TGTGCTAGCAGCTCCGGGACAGGGACCCTCCCCTACAATGAGCAGTTCTTC. The chain links TRBV7-7 to TRBJ2-1, with 9 positions matching TRBD1. Germline V lookup: CDR1 SSHAT, CDR2 FNYEAQ (reference sequence). The CDR3 is 17 residues long.

This clonotype was picked up a small number of times. The chain employs TRBV13 and TRBJ1-6; 9 bases are shared with TRBD1. Germline V gene sequence: CDR1 PRHDT, CDR2 FYEKMQ (reference sequence). The CDR3 runs to 17 residues. After removal of 3 bases from V and 5 bases from J, the junction contained 8 bases not matched to a gene. In DNA form, the CDR3 reads TGTGCCAGCAGCTTCCTCTACCGGGACAGGGATAATTCACCCCTCCACTTT. It yields the protein CASSFLYRDRDNSPLHF.

This clonotype was detected ten times or more. This chain connects TRBV19 to TRBJ2-4, with D unclear. Per germline, CDR1 LNHDA and CDR2 SQIVND (reference sequence). This CDR3 is built from 14 residues. V was cut by 8 bases and J by 5 bases, with 16 bases left in between. CDR3 in DNA: TGTGCCAGTCGTAGCCGTTTGAAGGAAAACATTCAGTACTTC. Protein: CASRSRLKENIQYF.

In its sample, this clonotype was seen a few times. V is TRBV5-1 and J is TRBJ1-6; D not certain. V dropped 0 bases and J dropped 7 bases, with 17 bases sitting between them. The CDR3 spans 17 residues. Germline V gene sequence: CDR1 SGHRS, CDR2 YFSETQ. The CDR3 is CASSLAGVQGGNSPLHF. The CDR3 DNA sequence: TGCGCCAGCAGCTTGGCGGGTGTCCAAGGAGGCAATTCACCCCTCCACTTT.

The CDR3 DNA sequence: TGTGCCAGCAGTGGAGTGCGGAATCAGCCCCAGCATTTT. Encoded protein: CASSGVRNQPQHF. The V gene is TRBV7-2, the J gene TRBJ1-5; no clear D gene. V was shortened by 6 bases and J by 4 bases, with 10 bases between the two germline ends. CDR1 and CDR2 (germline): SGHTA, FQGNSA. This CDR3 is built from 13 residues.

The chain has TRBV11-2 and TRBJ2-7; TRBD1 agrees at 7 bases. Germline V gives CDR1 SGHAT, CDR2 FQNNGV. This CDR3 contains 16 residues. V lost 1 base and J lost 5; bases outside the gene matches: 11. The CDR3 loop reads CASSLGTTGMIHEQYF. CDR3 in DNA: TGTGCCAGCAGCTTAGGGACGACAGGGATGATCCACGAGCAGTACTTC.

This clonotype was counted only a few times. The chain couples TRBV18 to TRBJ2-5; D not certain. CDR3 length equals 16 residues. Germline CDR1 is KGHSH and CDR2 is LQKENI. V lost 2 bases and J 4 bases, leaving 17 bases between the germline ends. CDR3 loop: CASSPFSAGPGETQYF. In nucleotides, the CDR3 is TGTGCCAGCTCACCATTTTCGGCAGGCCCAGGAGAGACCCAGTACTTC.

The V call is TRBV5-6, the J call TRBJ2-7, with 10 bases fitting TRBD1. Germline assignment: CDR1 SGHDT and CDR2 YYEEEE. V shed 4 bases and J 1 base; nucleotides not matched to a gene: 2. CDR3 length: 14 residues. CDR3 DNA sequence: TGTGCCAGCAGCGGGACAGGGGTTTCCTACGAGCAGTACGTC. Amino acid sequence: CASSGTGVSYEQYV.